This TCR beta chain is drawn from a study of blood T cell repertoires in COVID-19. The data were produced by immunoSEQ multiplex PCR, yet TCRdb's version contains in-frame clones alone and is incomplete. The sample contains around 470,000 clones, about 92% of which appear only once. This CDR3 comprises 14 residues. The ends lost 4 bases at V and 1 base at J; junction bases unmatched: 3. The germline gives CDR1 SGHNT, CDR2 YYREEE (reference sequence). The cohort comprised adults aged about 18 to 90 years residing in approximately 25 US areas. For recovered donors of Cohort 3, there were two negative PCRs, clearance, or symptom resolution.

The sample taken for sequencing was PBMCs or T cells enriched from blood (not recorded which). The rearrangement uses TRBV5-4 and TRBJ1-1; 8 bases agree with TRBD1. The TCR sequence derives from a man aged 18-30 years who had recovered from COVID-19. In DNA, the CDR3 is TGTGCCAGCAGCAACAGGGGGGCGAACACTGAAGCTTTCTTT. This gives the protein CASSNRGANTEAFF.